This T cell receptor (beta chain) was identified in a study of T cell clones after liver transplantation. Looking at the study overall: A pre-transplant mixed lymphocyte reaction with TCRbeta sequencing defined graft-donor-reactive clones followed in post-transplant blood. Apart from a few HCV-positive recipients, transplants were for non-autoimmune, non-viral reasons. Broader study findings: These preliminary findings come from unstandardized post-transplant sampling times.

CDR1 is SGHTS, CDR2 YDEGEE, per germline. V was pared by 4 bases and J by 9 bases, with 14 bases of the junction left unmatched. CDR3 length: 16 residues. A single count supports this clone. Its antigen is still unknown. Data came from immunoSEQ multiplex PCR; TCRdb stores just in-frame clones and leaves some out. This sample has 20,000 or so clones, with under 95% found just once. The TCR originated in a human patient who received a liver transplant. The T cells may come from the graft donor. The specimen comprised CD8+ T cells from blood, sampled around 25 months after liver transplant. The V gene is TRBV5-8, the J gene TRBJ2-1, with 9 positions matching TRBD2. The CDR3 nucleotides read TGTGCCAGCAGCCACCGCGGCGGGACTAGCCTCAGTGAGCAGTTCTTC. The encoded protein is CASSHRGGTSLSEQFF.